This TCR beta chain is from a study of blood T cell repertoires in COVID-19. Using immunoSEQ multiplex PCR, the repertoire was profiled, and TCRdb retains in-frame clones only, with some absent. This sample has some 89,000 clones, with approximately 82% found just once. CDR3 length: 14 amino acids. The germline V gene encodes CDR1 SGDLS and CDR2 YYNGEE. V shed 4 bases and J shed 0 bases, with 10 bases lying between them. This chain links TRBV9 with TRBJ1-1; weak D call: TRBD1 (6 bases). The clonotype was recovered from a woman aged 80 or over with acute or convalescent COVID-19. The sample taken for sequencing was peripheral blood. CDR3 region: CASSPTGLNTEAFF. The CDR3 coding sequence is TGTGCCAGCAGCCCAACAGGGTTGAACACTGAAGCTTTCTTT.